Shown below are 32 T cell receptor beta chains from a single sample sequenced in a study of CD8+ T cells in alopecia areata. Sequencing templates came from extracted RNA that was reverse transcribed into cDNA. The assay was immunoSEQ multiplex PCR, and TCRdb's table has in-frame clones only and misses some. The sample records more than 100,000 clones, approximately 58% being singletons. The sequenced sample was CD4+ T cells sorted from blood, obtained at week 0. These receptor sequences come from a human donor with alopecia areata.

This clone was detected a few times. The chain joins TRBV29-1 to TRBJ2-1, with 8 bases aligning to TRBD1. After removal of 3 bases from V and 8 bases from J, the junction contained 12 bases not matched to a gene. This CDR3 is 15 amino acids long. CDR1 is SQVTM, CDR2 ANQGSEA, per germline. For the CDR3, the DNA is TGCAGCGTTGAGGAATGGGACAGGAGGCCCGATGAGCAGTTCTTC. This codes for CSVEEWDRRPDEQFF.

On this clone itself: Different DNA sequences within this sample yield the same CDR3. The rearrangement joins TRBV7-3 to TRBJ1-1; no definite D call. Germline V CDR1 and CDR2: SGHTA, FQGTGA. Trimming took off 2 bases at V and 0 bases at J, with 7 bases between the two ends. This CDR3 spans 14 amino acids. CDR3 in DNA: TGTGCCAGCAGCTTATCCGGGATGAACACTGAAGCTTTCTTT. Protein sequence: CASSLSGMNTEAFF.

The chain recombines TRBV7-2 with TRBJ2-4; D remains unclear. This CDR3 region has 16 residues. Germline V lookup: CDR1 SGHTA, CDR2 FQGNSA. Trimming removed 2 bases at V and 1 base at J, with 12 bases between. The CDR3 spells CASSLTLVGAKNIQYF. The CDR3 DNA reads TGTGCCAGCAGCTTAACCCTCGTAGGGGCCAAAAACATTCAGTACTTC.

Only one count was recorded for this clone. This rearrangement joins TRBV29-1 to TRBJ2-7; weak D call: TRBD1 (6 bases). Germline V gives CDR1 SQVTM, CDR2 ANQGSEA. V shed 7 bases and J shed 2 bases, with 15 bases lying between them. CDR3 length equals 13 residues. The CDR3 sequence: CSAWTAGTYEQYF. DNA of the CDR3: TGCAGCGCTTGGACAGCTGGAACCTACGAGCAGTACTTC.

In its sample, this clone was seen a few times. The chain links TRBV28 to TRBJ2-7; D gene ambiguous. The V and J ends lost 4 bases and 3 bases respectively, with 10 bases between them. The CDR3 totals 13 residues. Germline CDR1 MDHEN, CDR2 SYDVKM. The CDR3, as DNA: TGTGCCAGCAGTTCGGGCAGCAGCTACGAGCAGTACTTC. Amino acid sequence: CASSSGSSYEQYF.

This CDR3 is CASSFAGTGAKYNEQFF. The CDR3 DNA sequence: TGTGCCAGCAGCTTCGCCGGGACAGGAGCCAAATACAATGAGCAGTTCTTC. The V and J genes are TRBV7-9 and TRBJ2-1; 8 bases agree with TRBD1. The CDR3 is 17 amino acids. CDR1 SEHNR and CDR2 FQNEAQ come from the germline V gene (reference sequence). V gave up 3 bases and J gave up 4 bases; unmatched junction bases: 11.

The V call is TRBV4-3, the J call TRBJ2-7, with a weak D call TRBD1 (5 bases). Germline CDR1 LGHNA, CDR2 YSLEER. V lost 0 bases and J lost 7, with 10 bases in between. The CDR3 totals 13 residues. The CDR3 nucleotides are TGCGCCAGCAGCCAAGATCAGGGTTTGGAGCAGTACTTC. Its translation: CASSQDQGLEQYF.

J is TRBJ2-3 and V is TRBV6-5, with D unclear. Germline V lookup: CDR1 MNHEY, CDR2 SVGAGI. The CDR3 runs to 13 residues. V lost 4 bases and J lost 4, with 9 bases in between. The CDR3 bases are TGTGCCAGCAGTTCTATAGGAGCAGATACGCAGTATTTT. This sequence encodes CASSSIGADTQYF.

The chain joins TRBV5-1 to TRBJ2-2; 7 positions agree with TRBD1. The CDR3 is 15 residues long. Looked up from germline, CDR1 is SGHRS and CDR2 is YFSETQ. V was pared by 7 bases and J by 1 base, with 7 bases of the junction left unmatched. The CDR3 DNA follows: TGCGCCAGCTGGACCGGGACAGAGAACACCGGGGAGCTGTTTTTT. This encodes CASWTGTENTGELFF.

The chain joins TRBV25-1 to TRBJ1-2, with 7 bases lining up with TRBD1. The CDR3 extends over 15 amino acids. CDR1 is MGHDK and CDR2 is SYGVNS in the germline V gene. V lost 1 base, J lost 5 bases, and 7 bases stayed unmatched. CDR3 nucleotides: TGTGCCAGCAGTGAATCACTGGGACAGAAGTATGGCTACACCTTC. Its translation is CASSESLGQKYGYTF.

The chain couples TRBV7-2 to TRBJ1-2; D gene uncertain. From germline, CDR1 is SGHTA and CDR2 FQGNSA. This CDR3 is built from 15 residues. Trimming removed 4 bases at V and 3 bases at J, with 15 bases between. The CDR3, as DNA: TGTGCCAGCAGCTCCCCGCGTGGGGTGGACTATGGCTACACCTTC. It yields the protein CASSSPRGVDYGYTF.

This clone has a single count. This chain joins TRBV4-1 and TRBJ2-1; TRBD2 agrees at 11 bases. CDR3 size: 17 residues. Germline CDR1 reads MGHRA; CDR2 reads YSYEKL. The V segment lost 4 bases and the J segment 8 bases; nucleotides outside the gene matches: 13. CDR3 residues: CASSRRGTSGVRDEQFF. CDR3 DNA sequence: TGCGCCAGCAGCCGAAGAGGGACTAGCGGTGTCCGGGATGAGCAGTTCTTC.

A few counts support this clone. The gene calls are TRBV29-1 and TRBJ1-1; D remains ambiguous. The CDR3 runs 14 residues. Trimming cost V 3 bases and J 0 bases, with 11 bases left between them. CDR1 is SQVTM, CDR2 ANQGSEA, per germline. As DNA, the CDR3 is TGCAGCGTTGATTCATCTACGGTGAACACTGAAGCTTTCTTT. Translating it yields CSVDSSTVNTEAFF.

The chain links TRBV2 to TRBJ2-6; 7 nucleotides agree with TRBD2. Losses at the gene ends were 3 bases for V and 2 bases for J; bases not matched to a gene: 7. This CDR3 has 17 residues. CDR1 and CDR2 (germline): SNHLY, FYNNEI. CDR3 bases: TGTGCCAGCAGTGATCCCCTCGGGGGGACTGGGGCCAACGTCCTGACTTTC. Amino acid sequence: CASSDPLGGTGANVLTF.

CDR3 nucleotides: TGTGCCAGCAGCTTGGAGGCGCCGAAGTATGGCTACACCTTC. Protein sequence: CASSLEAPKYGYTF. The V and J genes are TRBV5-4 and TRBJ1-2; D not resolved. CDR1 and CDR2 from the germline V gene are SGHNT and YYREEE (reference sequence). The CDR3 has 14 residues. The V end lost 0 bases, the J end lost 5 bases, and 11 bases lay between the germline ends. Based on the CDR3 plus reference TRBV5-4 and TRBJ1-2, the full variable domain is ETGVTQSPTHLIKTRGQQVTLRCSSQSGHNTVSWYQQALGQGPQFIFQYYREEENGRGNFPPRFSGLQFPNYSSELNVNALELDDSALYLCASSLEAPKYGYTFGSGTRLTVV.

The chain employs TRBV5-6 and TRBJ2-1; D gene ambiguous. Germline values: CDR1 SGHDT, CDR2 YYEEEE. CDR3 length: 13 residues. Trimming removed 4 bases at V and 6 bases at J, with 11 bases between. CDR3 nucleotides: TGTGCCAGCAGCGACCCGGGTCGCAATGAGCAGTTCTTC. It yields the protein CASSDPGRNEQFF.

This chain connects TRBV7-3 to TRBJ1-1; no reliable D call. Germline lookup yields CDR1 SGHTA and CDR2 FQGTGA. This CDR3 comprises 13 residues. V was shortened by 6 bases and J by 4 bases, with 12 bases between the two germline ends. This chain's CDR3 is CASSRAGSTEAFF. The CDR3 DNA follows: TGTGCCAGCAGTCGTGCGGGCAGCACTGAAGCTTTCTTT.

V gene TRBV4-3 combines with J gene TRBJ2-2; 12 bases match TRBD2. The CDR3 is 19 amino acids. The germline V gene has CDR1 LGHNA and CDR2 YSLEER. After removal of 0 bases from V and 6 bases from J, the junction contained 11 bases not matched to a gene. The CDR3 reads CASSQDPGTWTSGAGELFF. DNA for the CDR3: TGCGCCAGCAGCCAAGATCCGGGGACCTGGACTAGCGGGGCCGGGGAGCTGTTTTTT.

This clone has a handful of counts. The chain is built from TRBV14 and TRBJ2-5; unclear D gene. CDR3 length: 13 amino acids. V was shortened by 1 base and J by 5 bases, with 8 bases between the two germline ends. From germline, CDR1 is SGHDN and CDR2 FVKESK. The CDR3 region has the DNA TGTGCCAGCAGCCAAGGGGTTCGGGAGACCCAGTACTTC. It encodes CASSQGVRETQYF.

This clone was counted between two and nine times. This chain uses TRBV27 with TRBJ2-1; D might be TRBD1 (5 bases). The CDR3 has 14 residues. V was pared by 8 bases and J by 0 bases, with 11 bases between. Germline CDR1 is MNHEY and CDR2 is SMNVEV (reference sequence). The CDR3: CASGLQGSYNEQFF. The CDR3 region has the DNA TGTGCCAGCGGCCTCCAGGGCTCCTACAATGAGCAGTTCTTC.

V and J are TRBV9 and TRBJ1-2; D call uncertain. Germline CDR1 SGDLS, CDR2 YYNGEE. This CDR3 has 15 amino acids. V was clipped by 4 bases and J by 0 bases, with 13 bases between them. The CDR3 DNA reads TGTGCCAGCAGCCCCCGTGAAGGGACTAACTATGGCTACACCTTC. Its protein is CASSPREGTNYGYTF. Full variable domain (rest looked up from reference TRBV9 and TRBJ1-2): DSGVTQTPKHLITATGQRVTLRCSPRSGDLSVYWYQQSLDQGLQFLIQYYNGEERAKGNILERFSAQQFPDLHSELNLSSLELGDSALYFCASSPREGTNYGYTFGSGTRLTVV.

The J gene is TRBJ2-5, the V gene TRBV11-2; 10 bases align to TRBD1. The CDR3 covers 15 residues. V lost 3 bases, J lost 5 bases, and 6 bases stayed unmatched. Germline V lookup: CDR1 SGHAT, CDR2 FQNNGV. The CDR3 spells CASSLTGTGEETQYF. As DNA, the CDR3 is TGTGCCAGCAGCTTGACCGGGACAGGGGAGGAGACCCAGTACTTC.

This clone was detected only once. This rearrangement joins TRBV5-1 to TRBJ2-1; possible D gene TRBD1, 5 bases. The CDR3 runs to 14 residues. Per germline, CDR1 SGHRS and CDR2 YFSETQ. V was shortened by 3 bases and J by 8 bases, with 15 bases between the two germline ends. The CDR3 sequence: CASSWAGQRDEQFF. CDR3 nucleotides: TGCGCCAGCAGCTGGGCAGGGCAGCGCGATGAGCAGTTCTTC.

CDR3 sequence reads: CASSRISYEQYF. The CDR3 nucleotides read TGTGCCAGCAGCCGGATTTCCTACGAGCAGTACTTC. The rearrangement joins TRBV7-9 to TRBJ2-7; D uncertain. CDR1 SEHNR and CDR2 FQNEAQ come from the germline V gene (reference sequence). This CDR3 spans 12 amino acids. The V end was cut by 5 bases, the J end by 1 base, with 6 bases between. Variable domain in full (rest from reference TRBV7-9 and TRBJ2-7): DTGVSQNPRHKITKRGQNVTFRCDPISEHNRLYWYRQTLGQGPEFLTYFQNEAQLEKSRLLSDRFSAERPKGSFSTLEIQRTEQGDSAMYLCASSRISYEQYFGPGTRLTVT.

The genes are TRBV7-2 and TRBJ1-1, with TRBD1 as a possible D gene (5 bases). The CDR3 is 14 amino acids. Trimming stripped 5 bases from V and 0 bases from J, with 10 bases between. Germline lookup yields CDR1 SGHTA and CDR2 FQGNSA. This CDR3 is CASSIQAMNTEAFF. The DNA of the CDR3 is TGTGCCAGCAGCATACAGGCTATGAACACTGAAGCTTTCTTT.

A few counts support this clone. The chain has TRBV5-1 and TRBJ2-2; tentatively, D is TRBD1 (5 bases). The germline gives CDR1 SGHRS, CDR2 YFSETQ. This CDR3 has 15 residues. Deletions cut 0 bases from V and 7 bases from J, with 13 bases between. This chain's CDR3 is CASSLVRRVYGELFF. CDR3 in DNA: TGCGCCAGCAGCTTGGTTCGCAGGGTTTACGGGGAGCTGTTTTTT.

V usage is TRBV7-3 and J usage is TRBJ1-1; 8 bases are shared with TRBD1. The J segment lost 11 bases and the V segment lost 3 bases, leaving 5 bases of the junction unmatched. CDR1 and CDR2 (germline): SGHTA, FQGTGA. This CDR3 is 12 amino acids long. In DNA, the CDR3 is TGTGCCAGCAGCTTTGTCAGGGGGCGGGCTTTCTTT. Translating it yields CASSFVRGRAFF.

The chain links TRBV5-4 to TRBJ2-7; unclear D gene. Germline assignment: CDR1 SGHNT and CDR2 YYREEE (reference sequence). Between the trimmed V and J ends, which lost 0 bases and 5 bases, there was a span of 15 bases. This CDR3 is 15 amino acids long. This CDR3 is CASSLGGRMPNEQYF. CDR3 DNA sequence: TGTGCCAGCAGCTTGGGAGGACGGATGCCCAACGAGCAGTACTTC.

This clone has more than one count but fewer than ten. The rearrangement links TRBV4-3 to TRBJ1-1, with D possibly being TRBD1 (6 bases). This CDR3 is 14 amino acids long. Germline CDR1 and CDR2: LGHNA and YSLEER. V lost 1 base and J lost 3, with 9 bases in between. CDR3 bases: TGCGCCAGCAGCCAAGGACAGGTGGACACTGAAGCTTTCTTT. It yields the protein CASSQGQVDTEAFF.

The chain uses TRBV5-4 and TRBJ1-1, with D possibly matching TRBD1 (6 bases). The CDR3 spans 14 residues. V was trimmed by 3 bases and J by 1 base, leaving 10 bases between them. Germline CDR1 reads SGHNT; CDR2 reads YYREEE (reference sequence). CDR3 region: CASSSRGRNTEAFF. The CDR3 DNA reads as TGTGCCAGCAGCTCTAGGGGGAGGAACACTGAAGCTTTCTTT.

CDR3 protein: CASSLASGITDTQYF. The DNA for the CDR3 is TGTGCCAGCAGTTTAGCTAGCGGGATCACAGATACGCAGTATTTT. The genes are TRBV28 and TRBJ2-3; 9 bases agree with TRBD2. This CDR3 comprises 15 residues. The V and J ends lost 2 bases and 2 bases, in that order; junction bases with no gene match: 2. Looked up from germline, CDR1 is MDHEN and CDR2 is SYDVKM.

This chain connects TRBV7-8 to TRBJ1-2, with TRBD1 matching over 7 bases. The germline V gene has CDR1 SGHVS and CDR2 FQNEAQ. With V trimmed by 5 bases and J by 0 bases, 6 bases remained unmatched. CDR3 length equals 15 residues. CDR3 bases: TGTGCCAGCAGCATGGGACAGCGAGCTAACTATGGCTACACCTTC. It is translated as CASSMGQRANYGYTF.